One and the same sample provided the 26 T cell receptor beta chains below, sequenced in a study of cytomegalovirus exposure and HLA in healthy donors. Vbeta (60) and Jbeta (13) primers were used in the PCR. TCRdb's copy holds only in-frame clones and misses some; the assay was immunoSEQ multiplex PCR. The table records 100,000 to 130,000 clones, 77% of them present only once. Sequencing used PBMCs. The receptors stem from a male donor in good health and CMV-seronegative.

This clone was found a few times. This chain uses TRBV10-3 with TRBJ2-7; no firm D call. Germline V CDR1 and CDR2: ENHRY, SYGVKD. V lost 4 bases to trimming and J lost 3 bases, with 10 bases between them. This CDR3 comprises 13 residues. The CDR3 region is CAISGGTIYEQYF. In DNA, the CDR3 is TGTGCCATCAGTGGAGGCACGATCTACGAGCAGTACTTC.

The rearrangement uses TRBV21-1 and TRBJ1-4. TRBV21-1 is tagged as a pseudogene. The CDR3 loop spans 16 amino acids. The CDR3 bases are TGTGCCAGCAGCCCCCGTTTCACGGTAAAAAATGAAAAACTGTTTTTT. It encodes CASSPRFTVKNEKLFF.

V is TRBV10-3 and J is TRBJ2-5, with D possibly matching TRBD2 (6 bases). Germline values: CDR1 ENHRY, CDR2 SYGVKD. The V end was cut by 8 bases, the J end by 4 bases, with 23 bases between. CDR3 length equals 16 residues. CDR3 residues: CAIGPVLAINGETQYF. DNA for the CDR3: TGTGCCATCGGCCCCGTACTAGCAATAAATGGAGAGACCCAGTACTTC.

This clone was detected only once. V gene TRBV6-6 combines with J gene TRBJ2-3; no firm D call. Germline CDR1 and CDR2: MNHNY and SVGAGI (reference sequence). Trimming removed 2 bases at V and 1 base at J, with 10 bases between. The CDR3 totals 15 residues. DNA of the CDR3: TGTGCCAGCAGTTACGGTGGCCCAGGCACAGATACGCAGTATTTT. Amino acids: CASSYGGPGTDTQYF.

The CDR3 bases are TGTGCCAGCAGCGTTGGTCTAGCGTCCTACGAGCAGTACTTC. Protein sequence: CASSVGLASYEQYF. The rearrangement uses TRBV7-9 and TRBJ2-7, with a possible D match to TRBD2 (6 bases). V was shortened by 5 bases and J by 1 base, with 12 bases between the two germline ends. Germline V gives CDR1 SEHNR, CDR2 FQNEAQ (reference sequence). This CDR3 is built from 14 residues.

This clone was detected only a few times. The chain has TRBV29-1 and TRBJ2-1; 10 bases map to TRBD2. Germline V gives CDR1 SQVTM, CDR2 ANQGSEA. This CDR3 spans 15 amino acids. The ends lost 6 bases at V and 7 bases at J; junction bases unmatched: 12. The CDR3 nucleotides read TGCAGCGTCGCTTGGGGGTCTAGCGGGGGAAATGAGCAGTTCTTC. It codes for CSVAWGSSGGNEQFF.

This chain uses TRBV30 with TRBJ2-5; 10 positions match TRBD2. Unmatched junction bases numbered 13, after V lost 0 bases and J lost 0 bases. Germline V gene sequence: CDR1 GTSNPN, CDR2 SVGIG (reference sequence). The CDR3 has 19 residues. The CDR3, as DNA: TGTGCCTGGAGTGTACCAATTGGAGTAGCGGGGGGTTACCAAGAGACCCAGTACTTC. Its translation: CAWSVPIGVAGGYQETQYF.

This clone was recorded once. The chain's CDR3 is CASSETTGRVGSTNEKLFF. The CDR3 nucleotides are TGTGCCAGCAGTGAAACAACAGGGCGGGTTGGGTCAACTAATGAAAAACTGTTTTTT. The chain uses TRBV2 and TRBJ1-4; weak D call: TRBD1 (6 bases). This CDR3 region has 19 residues. V lost 2 bases to trimming and J lost 0 bases, with 19 bases between them. Per germline, CDR1 SNHLY and CDR2 FYNNEI.

This chain uses TRBV10-3 with TRBJ1-2, with a weak D call TRBD1 (5 bases). The ends were cut back, 9 bases at V and 3 bases at J, with 14 bases in the middle. The germline V gene has CDR1 ENHRY and CDR2 SYGVKD. This CDR3 spans 13 amino acids. CDR3 in DNA: TGTGCCATTTGCCACGAAGGGGACTATGGCTACACCTTC. This gives the protein CAICHEGDYGYTF.

The rearrangement links TRBV14 to TRBJ2-3, with unresolved D. Looked up from germline, CDR1 is SGHDN and CDR2 is FVKESK. The CDR3 extends over 12 amino acids. Between the trimmed V and J ends, which lost 3 bases and 8 bases, there was a span of 9 bases. This CDR3 is CASSHGPLTQYF. Here the CDR3 DNA reads TGTGCCAGCAGCCACGGTCCGCTTACGCAGTATTTT. Complete variable domain (other parts from reference TRBV14 and TRBJ2-3): EAGVTQFPSHSVIEKGQTVTLRCDPISGHDNLYWYRRVMGKEIKFLLHFVKESKQDESGMPNNRFLAERTGGTYSTLKVQPAELEDSGVYFCASSHGPLTQYFGPGTRLTVL.

The genes are TRBV19 and TRBJ1-1; TRBD1 might be the D (5 bases). V lost 7 bases and J 0 bases, leaving 9 bases between the germline ends. CDR3 length: 13 residues. Germline V CDR1 and CDR2: LNHDA, SQIVND (reference sequence). DNA for the CDR3: TGTGCCAGTATGGGGGACTTGAACACTGAAGCTTTCTTT. It encodes CASMGDLNTEAFF.

V and J are TRBV15 and TRBJ2-2; 9 nucleotides agree with TRBD2. The V segment lost 0 bases and the J segment 1 base; nucleotides outside the gene matches: 0. The CDR3 runs to 16 residues. CDR1 LNHNV and CDR2 YYDKDF come from the germline V gene (reference sequence). CDR3 in amino acids: CATSRELAGNTGELFF. For the CDR3, the DNA is TGTGCCACCAGCAGAGAACTAGCGGGGAACACCGGGGAGCTGTTTTTT.

The V and J genes are TRBV28 and TRBJ2-7; D perhaps matches TRBD2 (6 bases). This CDR3 spans 16 amino acids. V dropped 8 bases and J dropped 7 bases, with 27 bases sitting between them. In germline, CDR1 is MDHEN, CDR2 SYDVKM. This CDR3 reads CASPPGWRDGTEEQYF. The CDR3 DNA reads as TGTGCCAGCCCCCCCGGCTGGCGGGATGGAACGGAGGAGCAGTACTTC.

As regards this clone: One end of the junction varies from germline; a read error may be responsible. The rearrangement links TRBV7-9 to TRBJ1-1; 7 positions match TRBD1. From germline, CDR1 is SEHNR and CDR2 FQNEAQ (reference sequence). CDR3 length equals 13 residues. Written as DNA, the CDR3 is TGTTCCAGCAGCCAGACAGGGTCGGCTGAAGCTTTCTTT. This encodes CSSSQTGSAEAFF.

The chain is built from TRBV13 and TRBJ2-7; D is possibly TRBD2 (6 bases). Trimming took 5 bases from V and 9 from J, leaving 17 bases between them. The CDR3 covers 13 residues. The germline gives CDR1 PRHDT, CDR2 FYEKMQ (reference sequence). The CDR3 DNA follows: TGTGCCAGCAGCCGGGGGAGGCAAGACTCGCAGTACTTC. Translating it yields CASSRGRQDSQYF.

This chain uses TRBV25-1 with TRBJ2-4; 8 nucleotides match TRBD1. With 4 bases clipped from V and 8 bases from J, the junction kept 7 bases outside the gene matches. This CDR3 contains 14 residues. Per germline, CDR1 MGHDK and CDR2 SYGVNS. The CDR3 region is CASSATGVKYIQYF. The CDR3 DNA reads TGTGCCAGCAGTGCGACAGGGGTTAAGTACATTCAGTACTTC.

The CDR3 loop is CASSLIFGSGPTDTQYF. For the CDR3, the DNA is TGTGCCAGCAGTTTAATTTTCGGGAGCGGACCGACAGATACGCAGTATTTT. The chain joins TRBV27 to TRBJ2-3; D is perhaps TRBD2 (6 bases). Germline-derived CDR1 and CDR2 are MNHEY and SMNVEV (reference sequence). The V and J ends lost 2 bases and 3 bases respectively, with 18 bases between them. This CDR3 comprises 17 residues.

This chain uses TRBV27 with TRBJ2-1; 13 bases line up with TRBD2. This CDR3 contains 16 residues. Germline V gene data show CDR1 as MNHEY and CDR2 as SMNVEV (reference sequence). Germline trimming cut 4 bases from V and 8 bases from J; bases unmatched to any gene: 8. CDR3 sequence reads: CASSSLTSGRSHEQFF. CDR3 in DNA: TGTGCCAGCAGTTCCCTGACTAGCGGGAGGTCCCATGAGCAGTTCTTC.

The CDR3 region has the DNA TGTGCCAGCAGCCCCGGGTTCCAAGAGACCCAGTACTTC. Translation gives CASSPGFQETQYF. This sequence joins TRBV9 and TRBJ2-5, with D unresolved. Germline loops: CDR1 SGDLS, CDR2 YYNGEE. This CDR3 contains 13 residues. The V and J ends lost 4 bases and 1 base respectively, with 8 bases between them.

The chain employs TRBV27 and TRBJ1-6; D remains unclear. The CDR3 covers 16 residues. Germline V gene lookup returns CDR1 MNHEY and CDR2 SMNVEV (reference sequence). Trimming shortened V by 2 bases and J by 0 bases, and 8 bases separated the two germline ends. The DNA of the CDR3 is TGTGCCAGCAGTTTACTGGGCAGCTCCTATAATTCACCCCTCCACTTT. Translated: CASSLLGSSYNSPLHF.

The chain combines TRBV7-9 with TRBJ2-7; 11 bases map to TRBD2. This CDR3 is built from 15 residues. Germline V CDR1 and CDR2: SEHNR, FQNEAQ (reference sequence). After removal of 5 bases from V and 2 bases from J, the junction contained 5 bases not matched to a gene. CDR3 sequence reads: CASSPTSGGTYEQYF. For the CDR3, the DNA is TGTGCCAGCAGCCCAACTAGCGGGGGCACCTACGAGCAGTACTTC.

Worth noting for this clone: One end of the junction is discordant with germline, which a read error may explain. The chain uses TRBV28 and TRBJ1-2; D not resolved. This CDR3 is built from 12 residues. Germline CDR1 and CDR2: MDHEN and SYDVKM. The CDR3 nucleotides are TGTGCCAGCGATACTCCCCTGGGAGGCTATACCTTC. It encodes CASDTPLGGYTF.

The chain uses TRBV7-9 and TRBJ1-2; TRBD1 might be the D (5 bases). Trimming took 4 bases from V and 7 from J, leaving 19 bases between them. The CDR3 spans 15 residues. From germline, CDR1 is SEHNR and CDR2 FQNEAQ (reference sequence). As DNA, the CDR3 is TGTGCCAGCAGCTCCCCCGCGGGGGTCATAGGTGGCTACACCTTC. Protein sequence: CASSSPAGVIGGYTF.

The rearrangement joins TRBV5-4 to TRBJ2-5; 7 bases are shared with TRBD1. V lost 4 bases and J lost 5; bases outside the gene matches: 8. CDR3 length: 14 residues. Germline CDR1 reads SGHNT; CDR2 reads YYREEE (reference sequence). This CDR3 is CASSVNRGEETQYF. The DNA for the CDR3 is TGTGCCAGCAGCGTAAACAGGGGCGAGGAGACCCAGTACTTC.

The chain recombines TRBV29-1 with TRBJ2-3, with TRBD2 matching over 7 bases. With 3 bases clipped from V and 2 bases from J, the junction kept 14 bases outside the gene matches. The CDR3 runs to 17 residues. CDR1 and CDR2 from the germline V gene are SQVTM and ANQGSEA. This CDR3 is CSVDLAGVMGHTDTQYF. The DNA for the CDR3 is TGCAGCGTTGACCTGGCGGGAGTGATGGGGCACACAGATACGCAGTATTTT.

This clone was seen a few times. The genes are TRBV11-3 and TRBJ2-7, with no clear D. V was trimmed by 1 base and J by 3 bases, leaving 7 bases between them. Germline V lookup: CDR1 SGHNT, CDR2 YENEEA. The CDR3 is made up of 13 amino acids. The CDR3 loop reads CASSLGELYEQYF. In DNA form, the CDR3 reads TGTGCCAGCAGCTTAGGAGAGCTCTACGAGCAGTACTTC. Variable domain in full (rest from reference TRBV11-3 and TRBJ2-7): EAGVVQSPRYKIIEKKQPVAFWCNPISGHNTLYWYLQNLGQGPELLIRYENEEAVDDSQLPKDRFSAERLKGVDSTLKIQPAELGDSAVYLCASSLGELYEQYFGPGTRLTVT.